By its share, the clone carrying this T cell receptor (beta chain) is medium-sized (0.01 to 0.1%). This sample stems from a study of OX40 agonist ivuxolimab in advanced cancers. Germline values: CDR1 SGHAT, CDR2 FQNNGV. The CDR3 is 15 amino acids. V lost 3 bases and J lost 4, with 16 bases in between. The assay was immunoSEQ multiplex PCR, and TCRdb's table has in-frame clones only and misses some. The sample includes tens of thousands of clones, roughly 88% of them seen just once. The chain is built from TRBV11-2 and TRBJ2-7; D uncertain. This TCR derives from an adult with an advanced solid tumor such as melanoma, head and neck, liver or kidney cancer. The specimen comprised CD4+ or CD8+ T cells sorted from blood, sampled in a trial of the OX40 agonist ivuxolimab. The CDR3 nucleotides read TGTGCCAGCAGCTTCAGTCCGGTCCATTCATACGAGCAGTACTTC. This codes for CASSFSPVHSYEQYF. The whole variable domain, filled in from reference TRBV11-2 and TRBJ2-7, reads EAGVAQSPRYKIIEKRQSVAFWCNPISGHATLYWYQQILGQGPKLLIQFQNNGVVDDSQLPKDRFSAERLKGVDSTLKIQPAKLEDSAVYLCASSFSPVHSYEQYFGPGTRLTVT.